This T cell receptor (beta chain) was recovered during a study of control samples from healthy donors and cancer patients. The CDR3 loop spans 15 amino acids. Trimming left V 3 bases short and J 0 bases short, with 9 bases between. The germline V gene encodes CDR1 MDHEN and CDR2 SYDVKM. A single count supports this clone. Profiled with immunoSEQ multiplex PCR; TCRdb holds only in-frame clones, not every one. This sample yields about 160,000 clones, of which approximately 90% are seen a single time; about 12% belongs to the top ten. This chain joins TRBV28 and TRBJ2-1, with D maybe TRBD2 (5 bases). The specimen was blood. This clonotype originated in a man aged 25-45 years in good health. CDR3 residues: CASSFFGSSYNEQFF. DNA for the CDR3: TGTGCCAGCAGTTTCTTTGGGAGCTCCTACAATGAGCAGTTCTTC. Supplemented by reference TRBV28 and TRBJ2-1, the full variable domain reads DVKVTQSSRYLVKRTGEKVFLECVQDMDHENMFWYRQDPGLGLRLIYFSYDVKMKEKGDIPEGYSVSREKKERFSLILESASTNQTSMYLCASSFFGSSYNEQFFGPGTRLTVL.